The clone carrying this T cell receptor (beta chain) appeared a few times. This sample was taken from a study of blood T cells in healthy people across ages. Together with a sample-barcoded 5' primer, a J-beta primer mix was included in a second PCR lasting about 7 to 12 cycles. Every cDNA was tagged by a template-switch adaptor with 12 random nucleotides. The yield of each sample was at least 2.5 million CDR3-containing paired-end reads. Using its own MiXCR run on the 5' RACE reads, TCRdb lists one record per CDR3 protein. The sample includes around 850,000 distinct CDR3 sequences, around 36% of them seen just once. Peripheral blood from each donor was collected in a volume of 8 to 10 milliliters. What was sequenced was blood. The clonotype comes from a man younger than 30 in good health.

The CDR3 loop is CASSLDKKNSYEQYF. CDR3 coding DNA: TGCGCCAGCAGCTTGGACAAAAAAAACTCCTACGAGCAGTACTTC. The V and J genes are TRBV5-1 and TRBJ2-7; D gene unclear. The CDR3 has 15 amino acids. Trimming removed 0 bases at V and 0 bases at J, with 10 bases between. Germline V gives CDR1 SGHRS, CDR2 YFSETQ.